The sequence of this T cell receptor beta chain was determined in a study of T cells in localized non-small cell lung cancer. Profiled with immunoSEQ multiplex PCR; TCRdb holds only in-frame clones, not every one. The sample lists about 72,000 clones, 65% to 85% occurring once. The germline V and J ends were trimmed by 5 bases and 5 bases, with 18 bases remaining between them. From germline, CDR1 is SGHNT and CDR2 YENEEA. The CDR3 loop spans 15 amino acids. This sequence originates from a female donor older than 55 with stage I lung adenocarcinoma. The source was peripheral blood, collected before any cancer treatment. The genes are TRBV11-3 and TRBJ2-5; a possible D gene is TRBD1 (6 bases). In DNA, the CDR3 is TGTGCCAGCAGCCTTAGGTGGGGGCAGGGGGAGACCCAGTACTTC. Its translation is CASSLRWGQGETQYF.